This T cell receptor beta chain appears in the sequencing data of a study of long-term antiretroviral therapy in people with HIV. General study points: Compared with controls, HIV repertoires showed narrower CDR3 length ranges. Across all time points, the repertoire was dominated by clones that expanded before ART.

Researchers report immunoSEQ v3.0 was run at survey level. The data were produced by immunoSEQ multiplex PCR, yet TCRdb's version contains in-frame clones alone and is incomplete. This table holds some 17,000 clones, around 79% found once. Germline V gene sequence: CDR1 SGHTA, CDR2 FQGNSA. V lost 0 bases to trimming and J lost 1 base, with 5 bases between them. There are 14 residues in the CDR3. Only United States sites treated participants with HIV. Amounts of roughly 0.95-11 million cryopreserved PBMC were held in the samples before DNA extraction. For this clone: Its antigen is unidentified.

Source: unsorted PBMCs, taken at the start of antiretroviral therapy. The V and J genes are TRBV7-2 and TRBJ2-3; D unclear. The sequence came from a man aged 30-40 years with HIV. The CDR3 region has the DNA TGTGCCAGCAGCTTAGCGACGGGCACAGATACGCAGTATTTT. Its translation is CASSLATGTDTQYF.